This T cell receptor (beta chain) comes out of a study of graft-versus-host responses after intestinal transplantation. Study background: Grafts that recipients had were multivisceral, liver-intestinal, or isolated intestinal transplants.

This CDR3 is 15 amino acids long. Germline-derived CDR1 and CDR2 are SGHVS and FNYEAQ. After removal of 5 bases from V and 0 bases from J, the junction contained 3 bases not matched to a gene. In its sample, this clone was seen a few times. Co-plating was performed using approximately 200,000 CFSE-labeled responder cells and approximately 200,000 irradiated, violet-dye-labeled stimulator cells. The repertoire was sequenced with immunoSEQ multiplex PCR; TCRdb's copy has only in-frame clones and lacks some. The sample consists of around 14,000 clones, 35% to 45% of them appearing once. The source was alloreactive CD8+ T cells from a mixed lymphocyte reaction culture, collected before intestinal transplant. Stated subset: CFSE-low proliferating T cells sorted from roughly six-day pre-transplant mixed lymphocyte reaction (GvH or HvG direction). The clonotype comes from a human patient who received an intestinal transplant. This chain connects TRBV7-6 to TRBJ2-7; 11 nucleotides agree with TRBD2. The CDR3 here is CASSPLAGGSYEQYF. The CDR3 nucleotides are TGTGCCAGCAGCCCCCTAGCGGGAGGCTCCTACGAGCAGTACTTC.